Listed here are 21 T cell receptor beta chains from one sample, sequenced in a study of PD-1 blockade in classical Hodgkin lymphoma. TCRdb's table, derived via immunoSEQ multiplex PCR, lists solely in-frame clones and lacks some. The sample consists of roughly 61,000 clones, around 93% of them appearing once. Every patient had relapsed following autologous stem cell transplantation, and cohorts differed in brentuximab vedotin exposure. The sample in question was peripheral blood mononuclear cells (PBMCs), obtained before the second cycle of nivolumab. The receptor source for this set is a human donor with classical Hodgkin lymphoma.

This sequence joins TRBV6-6 and TRBJ2-1; possibly TRBD2 for D (6 bases). V was trimmed by 5 bases and J by 1 base, leaving 12 bases between them. This CDR3 spans 15 amino acids. Looked up from germline, CDR1 is MNHNY and CDR2 is SVGAGI (reference sequence). The CDR3 nucleotides are TGTGCCAGCAGTCCTAGCGATGGGTCCTACAATGAGCAGTTCTTC. It translates to CASSPSDGSYNEQFF.

This clone was recorded only once. This chain joins TRBV30 and TRBJ1-1; D is unclear. With 1 base removed from V and 5 bases from J, the gap between germline ends came to 23 bases. CDR1 and CDR2 from the germline V gene are GTSNPN and SVGIG (reference sequence). The CDR3 sequence is 17 residues long. The CDR3 DNA is TGTGCCTGGAGTGACAGTATCGCCGGCTCCAGGTGGACTGAAGCTTTCTTT. It specifies CAWSDSIAGSRWTEAFF. The full variable domain, with the rest looked up from reference TRBV30 and TRBJ1-1, is SQTIHQWPATLVQPVGSPLSLECTVEGTSNPNLYWYRQAAGRGLQLLFYSVGIGQISSEVPQNLSASRPQDRQFILSSKKLLLSDSGFYLCAWSDSIAGSRWTEAFFGQGTRLTVV.

The chain recombines TRBV21-1 with TRBJ1-5; the table calls TRBD1, which could not be checked here. TRBV21-1 is termed a pseudogene. The CDR3 totals 17 residues. This CDR3 reads CAIERQGPQYSNQPQHF. The CDR3 coding sequence is TGTGCCATCGAACGACAGGGGCCCCAATATAGCAATCAGCCCCAGCATTTT.

The V call is TRBV4-1, the J call TRBJ2-2; possibly TRBD2 for D (6 bases). The V gene's germline CDR1 is MGHRA and CDR2 YSYEKL. The CDR3 runs to 18 residues. Trimming pared 0 bases from V and 5 bases from J, leaving 19 bases between. CDR3 residues: CASSQDLVAVLKTGELFF. CDR3 coding DNA: TGCGCCAGCAGCCAAGATCTGGTAGCGGTCCTCAAAACCGGGGAGCTGTTTTTT.

V is TRBV27 and J is TRBJ1-4, with D possibly TRBD1 on 5 matching bases. In germline, CDR1 is MNHEY, CDR2 SMNVEV (reference sequence). This CDR3 is built from 15 residues. The V gene lost 3 bases and the J gene lost 7 bases, with 15 bases spanning the gap. In DNA, the CDR3 is TGTGCCAGCAGTTTCGGGGGGGAGGAGGTTGAAAAACTGTTTTTT. As protein: CASSFGGEEVEKLFF. Supplemented by reference TRBV27 and TRBJ1-4, the full variable domain reads EAQVTQNPRYLITVTGKKLTVTCSQNMNHEYMSWYRQDPGLGLRQIYYSMNVEVTDKGDVPEGYKVSRKEKRNFPLILESPSPNQTSLYFCASSFGGEEVEKLFFGSGTQLSVL.

The rearrangement joins TRBV5-1 to TRBJ2-1; D unresolved. The CDR3 extends over 17 amino acids. Trimming shortened V by 0 bases and J by 9 bases, and 22 bases separated the two germline ends. CDR1 and CDR2 (germline): SGHRS, YFSETQ. The CDR3 DNA sequence: TGCGCCAGCAGCTTGGGTCTTAGGGTCGACCGTGAGGTTGAGCAGTTCTTC. This translates into CASSLGLRVDREVEQFF.

The chain joins TRBV27 to TRBJ2-7; D gene unclear. Trimming removed 6 bases from V and 9 bases from J, with 6 bases in between. The CDR3 loop spans 9 amino acids. The germline V gene encodes CDR1 MNHEY and CDR2 SMNVEV (reference sequence). The CDR3 spells CASRGSQYF. The CDR3 coding sequence is TGTGCCAGCAGAGGGTCGCAGTACTTC.

The chain combines TRBV28 with TRBJ2-5, with D tentatively TRBD1 or TRBD2 (6 bases each). Germline CDR1 and CDR2: MDHEN and SYDVKM. The CDR3 runs to 15 residues. With 1 base removed from V and 2 bases from J, the gap between germline ends came to 11 bases. CDR3 bases: TGTGCCAGCAGTTTATCTGGGGGGCTTCAAGAGACCCAGTACTTC. Amino acid sequence: CASSLSGGLQETQYF. The complete variable domain, with remaining parts taken from reference TRBV28 and TRBJ2-5, reads DVKVTQSSRYLVKRTGEKVFLECVQDMDHENMFWYRQDPGLGLRLIYFSYDVKMKEKGDIPEGYSVSREKKERFSLILESASTNQTSMYLCASSLSGGLQETQYFGPGTRLLVL.

This sequence joins TRBV4-1 and TRBJ2-1, with D possibly being TRBD1 (6 bases). V lost 0 bases and J 6 bases, leaving 18 bases between the germline ends. The germline V gene encodes CDR1 MGHRA and CDR2 YSYEKL. This CDR3 is 17 amino acids long. CDR3 amino acids: CASSQDPTGRVVNEQFF. The CDR3 DNA reads TGCGCCAGCAGCCAAGATCCGACAGGAAGGGTAGTCAATGAGCAGTTCTTC.

The chain recombines TRBV11-3 with TRBJ2-5, with D tentatively TRBD2 (5 bases). The germline V gene encodes CDR1 SGHNT and CDR2 YENEEA. V lost 0 bases to trimming and J lost 4 bases, with 15 bases between them. The CDR3 is 16 amino acids. CDR3 sequence reads: CASSLDPRSGPETQYF. The CDR3 nucleotides read TGTGCCAGCAGCTTAGATCCCAGGAGCGGTCCAGAGACCCAGTACTTC.

This rearrangement joins TRBV27 to TRBJ1-5; D ambiguous. The germline V gene encodes CDR1 MNHEY and CDR2 SMNVEV (reference sequence). The V gene lost 5 bases and the J gene lost 0 bases, with 11 bases spanning the gap. The CDR3 is 15 residues long. CDR3 bases: TGTGCCAGCAGTGTCTTTTGGAATAGCAATCAGCCCCAGCATTTT. Its translation: CASSVFWNSNQPQHF.

The V gene is TRBV7-9, the J gene TRBJ2-7; 15 nucleotides line up with TRBD2. J gave up 1 base and V 5 bases, and 12 bases lay outside the gene matches. Germline-derived CDR1 and CDR2 are SEHNR and FQNEAQ (reference sequence). The CDR3 extends over 19 amino acids. CDR3 nucleotide sequence: TGTGCCAGCAGCCGAACCGGACTAGCGGGAGGGCTTACGTCCTACGAGCAGTACTTC. Translated: CASSRTGLAGGLTSYEQYF.

The chain carries TRBV9 and TRBJ1-2, with D perhaps TRBD1 (5 bases). Germline V gene data show CDR1 as SGDLS and CDR2 as YYNGEE. The V gene lost 2 bases and the J gene lost 3 bases, with 20 bases spanning the gap. This CDR3 has 17 residues. The CDR3 nucleotides read TGTGCCAGCAGCGTCAGTTCACACGGGGGGAGAGACTATGGCTACACCTTC. As protein: CASSVSSHGGRDYGYTF.

The V gene is TRBV4-1, the J gene TRBJ2-5, with 13 nucleotides matching TRBD2. The CDR3 sequence is 18 residues long. Germline-derived CDR1 and CDR2 are MGHRA and YSYEKL. The V gene end was trimmed by 3 bases and the J gene end by 1 base; junction bases not matched to a gene: 8. CDR3 nucleotides: TGCGCCAGCAGCCACTTTGGGAGACTAGCGGGAGGCCAAGAGACCCAGTACTTC. It encodes CASSHFGRLAGGQETQYF.

The V and J genes are TRBV27 and TRBJ2-7, with D perhaps matching TRBD1 (6 bases). Germline loops: CDR1 MNHEY, CDR2 SMNVEV (reference sequence). The CDR3 is 17 residues long. V was trimmed by 6 bases and J by 2 bases, leaving 23 bases between them. DNA for the CDR3: TGTGCCAGCAGCCGGACAGTTTTAGTAATGGGTCCCTACGAGCAGTACTTC. It specifies CASSRTVLVMGPYEQYF.

This clone has a single count. The CDR3 DNA sequence: TGTGCCAGCAGTTTCCCGGGGGGCCACCCAGATACGCAGTATTTT. Translating it yields CASSFPGGHPDTQYF. The chain recombines TRBV28 with TRBJ2-3, with D perhaps matching TRBD2 (7 bases). Per germline, CDR1 MDHEN and CDR2 SYDVKM. The V end was cut by 3 bases, the J end by 4 bases, with 14 bases between. There are 15 residues in the CDR3.

The chain combines TRBV27 with TRBJ1-5; D is undetermined. The CDR3 loop spans 13 amino acids. Trimming took 3 bases from V and 2 from J, leaving 5 bases between them. Germline V gene lookup returns CDR1 MNHEY and CDR2 SMNVEV (reference sequence). The CDR3 sequence is CASSFSGNQPQHF. DNA for the CDR3: TGTGCCAGCAGTTTCTCCGGCAATCAGCCCCAGCATTTT.

Only one count was recorded for this clone. J is TRBJ2-7 and V is TRBV27; tentatively, D is TRBD2 (5 bases). This CDR3 comprises 18 residues. CDR1 and CDR2 (germline): MNHEY, SMNVEV (reference sequence). The V and J ends lost 1 base and 0 bases respectively, with 19 bases between them. This chain's CDR3 is CASSLYRGLAPSSYEQYF. The CDR3 DNA is TGTGCCAGCAGTTTATACCGCGGGCTAGCACCGAGCTCCTACGAGCAGTACTTC.

The gene calls are TRBV30 and TRBJ1-2; 9 nucleotides agree with TRBD1. The CDR3 is 13 residues long. The junction had 7 bases not matched to a gene; V was cut back by 4 bases and J by 7 bases. The germline V gene encodes CDR1 GTSNPN and CDR2 SVGIG (reference sequence). CDR3 nucleotide sequence: TGTGCCTGGACCCTCACAGGGGGCGGTGGCTACACCTTC. Protein sequence: CAWTLTGGGGYTF.

V is TRBV25-1 and J is TRBJ1-1; 9 bases map to TRBD1. This CDR3 contains 18 residues. After removal of 1 base from V and 4 bases from J, the junction contained 13 bases not matched to a gene. Germline assignment: CDR1 MGHDK and CDR2 SYGVNS. The CDR3 DNA reads as TGTGCCAGCAGTGAATCCCGGGACAGGGTGGATGTGTCCACTGAAGCTTTCTTT. Protein: CASSESRDRVDVSTEAFF.

The V and J genes are TRBV5-6 and TRBJ2-2; TRBD1 aligns across 7 bases. Germline trimming cut 3 bases from V and 2 bases from J; bases unmatched to any gene: 7. The CDR3 spans 16 residues. Per germline, CDR1 SGHDT and CDR2 YYEEEE. The CDR3 DNA follows: TGTGCCAGCAGCTCACCCGGGACAGTAAACACCGGGGAGCTGTTTTTT. This translates into CASSSPGTVNTGELFF.